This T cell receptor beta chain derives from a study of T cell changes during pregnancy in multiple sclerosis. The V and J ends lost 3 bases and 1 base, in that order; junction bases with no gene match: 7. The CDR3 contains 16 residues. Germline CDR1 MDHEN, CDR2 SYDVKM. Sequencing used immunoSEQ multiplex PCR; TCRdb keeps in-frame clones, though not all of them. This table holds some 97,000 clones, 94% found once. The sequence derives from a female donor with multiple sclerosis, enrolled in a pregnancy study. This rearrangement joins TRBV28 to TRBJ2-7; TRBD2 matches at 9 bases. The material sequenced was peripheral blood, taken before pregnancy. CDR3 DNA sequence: TGTGCCAGCAGTTTTGGCGGGAGGGCCAGTTCCTACGAGCAGTACTTC. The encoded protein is CASSFGGRASSYEQYF.